The 16 T cell receptor beta chains listed next were all sequenced from one sample in a study of cytotoxic CD8 clonotypes in ibrutinib-treated CLL. TCRdb's copy holds only in-frame clones and misses some; the assay was immunoSEQ multiplex PCR. This repertoire shows 200,000 or so clones, around 75% found once; its top ten account for 5.9%. This specimen was PBMCs, taken after 12 months of ibrutinib treatment. The source is a human donor with chronic lymphocytic leukemia.

This clone was counted only a few times. The chain carries TRBV13 and TRBJ2-7, with 12 bases that match TRBD2. Looked up from germline, CDR1 is PRHDT and CDR2 is FYEKMQ (reference sequence). The CDR3 spans 14 residues. After removal of 5 bases from V and 6 bases from J, the junction contained 5 bases not matched to a gene. CDR3 region: CASSQRLAGAEQYF. CDR3 DNA: TGTGCCAGCAGCCAACGACTAGCGGGAGCCGAGCAGTACTTC.

This clone appeared a single time. The chain carries TRBV29-1 and TRBJ1-2; 7 positions match TRBD1. Germline V lookup: CDR1 SQVTM, CDR2 ANQGSEA. This CDR3 region has 13 residues. V lost 4 bases to trimming and J lost 8 bases; unmatched junction nucleotides: 10. CDR3 DNA sequence: TGCAGCGTTGCGGGGCAGGGGGACTTGGGCTACACCTTC. It yields the protein CSVAGQGDLGYTF.

V gene TRBV19 combines with J gene TRBJ1-2, with D unclear. Germline V gives CDR1 LNHDA, CDR2 SQIVND (reference sequence). This CDR3 has 14 amino acids. Trimming took 6 bases from V and 4 from J, leaving 15 bases between them. CDR3: CASRANGGSYGYTF. CDR3 coding DNA: TGTGCCAGTAGGGCCAACGGAGGATCCTATGGCTACACCTTC.

This clone was counted only a few times. The J gene is TRBJ1-5, the V gene TRBV4-3; no clear D. The V gene lost 1 base and the J gene lost 7 bases, with 11 bases spanning the gap. The CDR3 length is 14 residues. In germline, CDR1 is LGHNA, CDR2 YSLEER. DNA for the CDR3: TGCGCCAGCAGCCAAGCTAGGTACGGGCAGCCCCAGCATTTT. The encoded protein is CASSQARYGQPQHF.

This clone has more than one count but fewer than ten. V is TRBV5-1 and J is TRBJ2-2; TRBD2 is a possible D gene (6 bases). Germline V gene data show CDR1 as SGHRS and CDR2 as YFSETQ. The CDR3 runs 15 residues. The V end was cut by 0 bases, the J end by 5 bases, with 11 bases between. As DNA, the CDR3 is TGCGCCAGCAGCTTGGCATCACGGGGGACCGGGGAGCTGTTTTTT. It codes for CASSLASRGTGELFF. Combining the CDR3 with reference TRBV5-1 and TRBJ2-2 gives the whole variable domain KAGVTQTPRYLIKTRGQQVTLSCSPISGHRSVSWYQQTPGQGLQFLFEYFSETQRNKGNFPGRFSGRQFSNSRSEMNVSTLELGDSALYLCASSLASRGTGELFFGEGSRLTVL.

This chain connects TRBV6-1 to TRBJ1-1; no clear D. V was clipped by 1 base and J by 0 bases, with 12 bases between them. From germline, CDR1 is MNHNS and CDR2 SASEGT. The CDR3 runs to 16 residues. CDR3 in DNA: TGTGCCAGCAGTGAAGAACCAGAGTTGCTGAACACTGAAGCTTTCTTT. It translates to CASSEEPELLNTEAFF.

DNA for the CDR3: TGTGCCTGGAGTGGGGGGCACAGAGGGGAAAAACTGTTTTTT. As protein: CAWSGGHRGEKLFF. The chain carries TRBV30 and TRBJ1-4; D is perhaps TRBD1 (6 bases). Germline V CDR1 and CDR2: GTSNPN, SVGIG (reference sequence). The CDR3 is 14 residues long. The V end was cut by 1 base, the J end by 8 bases, with 14 bases between.

The V call is TRBV7-9, the J call TRBJ2-5, with TRBD1 identical over 7 bases. The V and J ends lost 5 bases and 1 base, in that order; junction bases with no gene match: 7. Germline loops: CDR1 SEHNR, CDR2 FQNEAQ (reference sequence). This CDR3 spans 15 amino acids. This CDR3 reads CASSIDGQAQETQYF. The CDR3 DNA reads as TGTGCCAGCAGCATAGACGGACAGGCCCAAGAGACCCAGTACTTC.

On this clone: The same CDR3 is also encoded by other DNA sequences in this sample. The rearrangement links TRBV5-1 to TRBJ1-5; D not resolved. The V gene lost 7 bases and the J gene lost 1 base, with 9 bases spanning the gap. Germline V CDR1 and CDR2: SGHRS, YFSETQ. This CDR3 spans 13 amino acids. CDR3 bases: TGCGCCAGCTCCTTGGGGAGCAATCAGCCCCAGCATTTT. Protein product: CASSLGSNQPQHF.

This clone was seen only once. V gene TRBV19 combines with J gene TRBJ2-1; D unresolved. CDR1 is LNHDA and CDR2 is SQIVND in the germline V gene (reference sequence). The CDR3 is made up of 13 amino acids. V was clipped by 11 bases and J by 0 bases, with 11 bases between them. The CDR3 reads CAAALSSYNEQFF. In DNA, the CDR3 is TGTGCCGCCGCCCTTAGCTCCTACAATGAGCAGTTCTTC.

The chain has TRBV5-1 and TRBJ2-6; tentative D call: TRBD1 (6 bases). Trimming took 0 bases from V and 1 from J, leaving 14 bases between them. The CDR3 is 18 residues long. Looked up from germline, CDR1 is SGHRS and CDR2 is YFSETQ. The CDR3 protein is CASSLETGTVSGANVLTF. Written as DNA, the CDR3 is TGCGCCAGCAGCTTGGAAACAGGGACGGTATCTGGGGCCAACGTCCTGACTTTC. Filled out from reference TRBV5-1 and TRBJ2-6, the complete variable domain reads KAGVTQTPRYLIKTRGQQVTLSCSPISGHRSVSWYQQTPGQGLQFLFEYFSETQRNKGNFPGRFSGRQFSNSRSEMNVSTLELGDSALYLCASSLETGTVSGANVLTFGAGSRLTVL.

The CDR3 sequence: CASSLTGGNYGYTF. For the CDR3, the DNA is TGTGCCAGCAGCTTAACGGGAGGGAACTATGGCTACACCTTC. V and J are TRBV7-3 and TRBJ1-2; D gene unclear. This CDR3 spans 14 amino acids. The V end was cut by 0 bases, the J end by 2 bases, with 7 bases between. Looked up from germline, CDR1 is SGHTA and CDR2 is FQGTGA.

The chain employs TRBV28 and TRBJ1-1, with D maybe TRBD1 (6 bases). This CDR3 spans 13 amino acids. Trimming shortened V by 5 bases and J by 5 bases, and 12 bases separated the two germline ends. Germline V CDR1 and CDR2: MDHEN, SYDVKM. The CDR3 DNA follows: TGTGCCAGCAGTACAGGGTTGAGGACTGAAGCTTTCTTT. Its protein product is CASSTGLRTEAFF.

The chain couples TRBV19 to TRBJ1-2; D may be TRBD1 (5 bases). The V and J ends lost 1 base and 0 bases respectively, with 18 bases between them. This CDR3 is built from 18 residues. CDR1 is LNHDA, CDR2 SQIVND, per germline (reference sequence). The CDR3 loop is CASSIVSIGDGTNYGYTF. CDR3 coding DNA: TGTGCCAGTAGTATAGTAAGTATAGGGGACGGAACTAACTATGGCTACACCTTC.

The rearrangement links TRBV7-4 to TRBJ2-5, with D maybe TRBD2 (6 bases). Germline V gives CDR1 SGHVT, CDR2 SQSDAQ. V was clipped by 6 bases and J by 1 base, with 18 bases between them. CDR3 length: 16 residues. In DNA form, the CDR3 reads TGTGCCAGCAGGGGTACCGCGGGGTCCGTCCAAGAGACCCAGTACTTC. As protein: CASRGTAGSVQETQYF.

The V gene is TRBV6-6, the J gene TRBJ2-5, with 7 bases fitting TRBD1. The CDR3 is 15 residues long. V lost 5 bases, J lost 0 bases, and 6 bases stayed unmatched. The germline gives CDR1 MNHNY, CDR2 SVGAGI (reference sequence). For the CDR3, the DNA is TGTGCCAGCAGTGGACAGGAGCCGTACCAAGAGACCCAGTACTTC. It is translated as CASSGQEPYQETQYF.